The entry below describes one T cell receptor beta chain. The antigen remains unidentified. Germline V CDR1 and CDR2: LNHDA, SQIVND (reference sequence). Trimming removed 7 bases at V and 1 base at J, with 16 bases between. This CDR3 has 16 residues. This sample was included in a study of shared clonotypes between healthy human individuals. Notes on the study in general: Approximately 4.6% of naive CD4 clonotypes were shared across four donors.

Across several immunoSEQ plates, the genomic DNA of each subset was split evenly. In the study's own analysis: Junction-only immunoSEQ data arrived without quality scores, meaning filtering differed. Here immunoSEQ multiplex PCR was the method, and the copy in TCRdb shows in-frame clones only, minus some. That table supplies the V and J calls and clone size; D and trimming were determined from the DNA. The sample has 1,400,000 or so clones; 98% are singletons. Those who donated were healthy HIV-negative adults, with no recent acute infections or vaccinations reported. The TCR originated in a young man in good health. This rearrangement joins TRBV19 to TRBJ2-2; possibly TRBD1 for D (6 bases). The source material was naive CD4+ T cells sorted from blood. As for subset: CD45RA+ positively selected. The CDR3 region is CASKPRPGQNTGELFF. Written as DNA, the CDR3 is TGTGCCAGTAAACCTCGACCGGGACAGAACACCGGGGAGCTGTTTTTT.